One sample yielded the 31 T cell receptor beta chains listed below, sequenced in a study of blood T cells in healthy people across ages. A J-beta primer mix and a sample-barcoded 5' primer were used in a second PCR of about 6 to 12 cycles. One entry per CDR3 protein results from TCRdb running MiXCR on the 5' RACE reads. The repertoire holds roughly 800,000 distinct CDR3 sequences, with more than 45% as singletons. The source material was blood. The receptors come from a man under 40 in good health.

CDR3 sequence: CASSLGLAGNYEQYF. The CDR3 nucleotides read TGTGCCAGCAGCTTAGGACTAGCGGGAAACTACGAGCAGTACTTC. V gene TRBV7-9 combines with J gene TRBJ2-7; the match to TRBD2 covers 11 bases. V lost 1 base and J lost 3; bases outside the gene matches: 2. CDR1 and CDR2 from the germline V gene are SEHNR and FQNEAQ (reference sequence). CDR3 size: 15 residues.

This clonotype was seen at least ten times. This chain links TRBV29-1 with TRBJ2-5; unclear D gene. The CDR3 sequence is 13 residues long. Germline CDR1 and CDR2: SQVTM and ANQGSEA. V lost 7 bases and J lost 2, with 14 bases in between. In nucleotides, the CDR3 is TGCAGCGCCCCTTCTGCGGATCAAGAGACCCAGTACTTC. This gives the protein CSAPSADQETQYF.

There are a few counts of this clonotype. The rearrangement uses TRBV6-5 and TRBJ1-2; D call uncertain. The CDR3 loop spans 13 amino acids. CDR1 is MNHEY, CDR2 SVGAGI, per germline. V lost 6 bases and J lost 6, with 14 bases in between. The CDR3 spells CASSNRREDGYTF. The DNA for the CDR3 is TGTGCCAGCAGCAACAGAAGGGAGGATGGCTACACCTTC.

In DNA, the CDR3 is TGTGCCAGCAGCCCCCGTTCCAGGGGGGTAATCGAAAGTTCCTACAATGAGCAGTTCTTC. This translates into CASSPRSRGVIESSYNEQFF. The chain carries TRBV7-8 and TRBJ2-1, with a weak D call TRBD1 (7 bases). The CDR3 has 20 residues. Germline values: CDR1 SGHVS, CDR2 FQNEAQ. The V gene lost 5 bases and the J gene lost 1 base, with 27 bases spanning the gap.

CDR3 region: CSARGDVYNEQFF. DNA of the CDR3: TGCAGTGCTAGAGGAGACGTGTACAATGAGCAGTTCTTC. The chain couples TRBV20-1 to TRBJ2-1; the D is unclear. Germline CDR1 is DFQATT and CDR2 is SNEGSKA (reference sequence). Trimming took off 1 base at V and 4 bases at J, with 8 bases between the two ends. The CDR3 runs to 13 residues.

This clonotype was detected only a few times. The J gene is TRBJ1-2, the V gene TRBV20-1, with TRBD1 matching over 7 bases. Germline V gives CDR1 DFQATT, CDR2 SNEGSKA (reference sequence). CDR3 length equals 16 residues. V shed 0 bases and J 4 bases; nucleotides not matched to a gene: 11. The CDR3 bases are TGCAGTGCTAGAGATTCGGGCAGGGGGGAGCTCTATGGCTACACCTTC. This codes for CSARDSGRGELYGYTF.

The CDR3 protein is CASSLNVGGPLFGQYF. As DNA, the CDR3 is TGTGCCAGCAGCTTAAACGTGGGCGGGCCCCTATTTGGGCAGTACTTC. V and J are TRBV7-3 and TRBJ2-5, with D possibly matching TRBD2 (5 bases). Trimming pared 1 base from V and 11 bases from J, leaving 23 bases between. This CDR3 is 16 amino acids long. Germline CDR1 reads SGHTA; CDR2 reads FQGTGA.

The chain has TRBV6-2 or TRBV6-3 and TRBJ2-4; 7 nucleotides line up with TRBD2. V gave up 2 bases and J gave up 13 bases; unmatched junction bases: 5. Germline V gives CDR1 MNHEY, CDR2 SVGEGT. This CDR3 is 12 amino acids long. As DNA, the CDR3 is TGTGCCAGCAGTTACCCTCGGCGGGAGCAGTACTTC. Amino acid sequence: CASSYPRREQYF.

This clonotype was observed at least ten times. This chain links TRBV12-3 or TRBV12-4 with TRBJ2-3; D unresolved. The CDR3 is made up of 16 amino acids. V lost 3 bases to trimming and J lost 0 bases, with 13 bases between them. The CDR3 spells CASSLRRAPSTDTQYF. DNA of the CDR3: TGTGCCAGCAGTTTGAGGCGTGCACCTAGCACAGATACGCAGTATTTT.

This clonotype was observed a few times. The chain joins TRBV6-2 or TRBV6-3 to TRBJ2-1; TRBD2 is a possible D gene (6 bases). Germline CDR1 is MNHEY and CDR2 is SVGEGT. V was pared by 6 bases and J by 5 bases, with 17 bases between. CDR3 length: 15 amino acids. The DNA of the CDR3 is TGTGCCAGCAGCATCACCGGGACTTATCACAATGAGCAGTTCTTC. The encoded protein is CASSITGTYHNEQFF.

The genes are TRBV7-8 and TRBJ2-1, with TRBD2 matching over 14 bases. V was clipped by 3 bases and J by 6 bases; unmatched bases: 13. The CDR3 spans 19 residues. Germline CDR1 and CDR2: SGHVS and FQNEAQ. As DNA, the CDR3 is TGTGCCAGCAGCTTGGGACTAGCGGGAGAAGTCGCGATCAGCAATGAGCAGTTCTTC. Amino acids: CASSLGLAGEVAISNEQFF.

Here the CDR3 DNA reads TGCAGCGTTAGCCGCTACCAAGAGACCCAGTACTTC. Its protein is CSVSRYQETQYF. This sequence joins TRBV29-1 and TRBJ2-5; D is uncertain. There are 12 residues in the CDR3. Germline V gene lookup returns CDR1 SQVTM and CDR2 ANQGSEA. Deletions cut 5 bases from V and 0 bases from J, with 7 bases between.

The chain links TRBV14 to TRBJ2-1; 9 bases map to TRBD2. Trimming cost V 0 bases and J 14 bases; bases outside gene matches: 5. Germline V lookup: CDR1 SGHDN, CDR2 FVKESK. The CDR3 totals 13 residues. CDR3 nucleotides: TGTGCCAGCAGCCAAGAAGGGAGCGGGGGGAAGTTCTTC. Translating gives CASSQEGSGGKFF.

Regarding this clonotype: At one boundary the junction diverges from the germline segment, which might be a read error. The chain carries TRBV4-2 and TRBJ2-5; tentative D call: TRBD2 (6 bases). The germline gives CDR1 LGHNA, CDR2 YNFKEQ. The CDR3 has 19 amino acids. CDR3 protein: CTSSLSGTGEGGGQETQYF. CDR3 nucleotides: TGTACCAGCAGCCTGTCCGGGACTGGTGAGGGCGGAGGCCAAGAGACCCAGTACTTC.

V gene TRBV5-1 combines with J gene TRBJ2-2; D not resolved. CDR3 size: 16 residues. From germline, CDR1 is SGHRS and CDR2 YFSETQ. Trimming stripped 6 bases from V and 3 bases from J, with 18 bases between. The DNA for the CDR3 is TGCGCCAGCACCTTCTTGTCCCTCGAATACACCGGGGAGCTGTTTTTT. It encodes CASTFLSLEYTGELFF.

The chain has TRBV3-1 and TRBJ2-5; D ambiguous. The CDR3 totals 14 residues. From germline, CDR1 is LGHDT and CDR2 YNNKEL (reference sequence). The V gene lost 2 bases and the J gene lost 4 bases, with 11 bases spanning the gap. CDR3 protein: CASSQMPARETQYF. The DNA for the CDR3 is TGTGCCAGCAGCCAAATGCCCGCACGAGAGACCCAGTACTTC.

For the CDR3, the DNA is TGCAGTGCTATTAGGGGGCATGGAGGCGAGCAGTACTTC. It translates to CSAIRGHGGEQYF. The J gene is TRBJ2-4, the V gene TRBV20-1, with 7 bases that match TRBD1. TRBJ2-7 explains the end of the DNA better; the J call may be wrong. The CDR3 has 13 amino acids. Germline V gene lookup returns CDR1 DFQATT and CDR2 SNEGSKA (reference sequence).

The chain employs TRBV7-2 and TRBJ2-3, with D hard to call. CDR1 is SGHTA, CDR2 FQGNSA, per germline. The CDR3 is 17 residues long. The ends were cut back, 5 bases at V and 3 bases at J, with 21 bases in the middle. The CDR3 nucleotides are TGTGCCAGCAGCGTCGTCCCAGTAGCACTCGGGACAGATACGCAGTATTTT. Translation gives CASSVVPVALGTDTQYF.

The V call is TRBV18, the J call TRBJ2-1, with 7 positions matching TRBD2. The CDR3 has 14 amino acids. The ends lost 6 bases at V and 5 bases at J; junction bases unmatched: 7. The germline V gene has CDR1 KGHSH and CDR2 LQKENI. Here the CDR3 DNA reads TGTGCCAGCTCTCCGGGAGGTAGCGACAATGAGCAGTTCTTC. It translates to CASSPGGSDNEQFF.

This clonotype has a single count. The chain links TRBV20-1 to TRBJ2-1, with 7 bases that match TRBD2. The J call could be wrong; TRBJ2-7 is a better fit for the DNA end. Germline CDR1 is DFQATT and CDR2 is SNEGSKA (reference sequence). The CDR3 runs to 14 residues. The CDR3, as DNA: TGCAGTGCTAGTGGGCGGGAGTTCTACAATGAGCAGTACTTC. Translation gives CSASGREFYNEQYF.

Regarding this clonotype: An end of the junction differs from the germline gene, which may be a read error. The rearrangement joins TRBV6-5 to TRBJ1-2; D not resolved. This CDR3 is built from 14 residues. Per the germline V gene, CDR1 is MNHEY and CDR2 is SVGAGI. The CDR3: CVSSLGSSNYGYTF. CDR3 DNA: TGTGTCAGCAGTTTGGGCAGCTCTAACTATGGCTACACCTTC.

The CDR3 nucleotides are TGTGCCACCAGTGACCCGCGCCACACCTACAATGAGCAGTTCTTC. The encoded protein is CATSDPRHTYNEQFF. This sequence joins TRBV24-1 and TRBJ2-1; no firm D call. This CDR3 contains 15 residues. CDR1 KGHDR and CDR2 SFDVKD come from the germline V gene. V was cut by 4 bases and J by 2 bases, with 11 bases left in between.

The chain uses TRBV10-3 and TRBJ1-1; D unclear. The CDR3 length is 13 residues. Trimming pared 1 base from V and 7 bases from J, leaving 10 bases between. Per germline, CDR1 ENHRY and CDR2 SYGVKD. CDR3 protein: CAISEWETSEAFF. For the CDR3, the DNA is TGTGCCATCAGTGAGTGGGAGACGAGTGAAGCTTTCTTT.

The CDR3 DNA reads as TGTGCCTGGAGTGTCTCCTCTTCCTCCTACAATGAGCAGTTCTTC. Translation: CAWSVSSSSYNEQFF. The chain recombines TRBV30 with TRBJ2-1; D not resolved. Trimming pared 0 bases from V and 0 bases from J, leaving 9 bases between. This CDR3 comprises 15 residues. CDR1 and CDR2 (germline): GTSNPN, SVGIG (reference sequence).

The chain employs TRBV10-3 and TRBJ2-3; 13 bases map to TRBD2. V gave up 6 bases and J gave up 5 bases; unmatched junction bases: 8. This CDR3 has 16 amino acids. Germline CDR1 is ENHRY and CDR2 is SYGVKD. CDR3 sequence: CAISLTSGGRGDTQYF. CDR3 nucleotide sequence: TGTGCCATCAGCCTGACTAGCGGGGGGCGGGGAGATACGCAGTATTTT.

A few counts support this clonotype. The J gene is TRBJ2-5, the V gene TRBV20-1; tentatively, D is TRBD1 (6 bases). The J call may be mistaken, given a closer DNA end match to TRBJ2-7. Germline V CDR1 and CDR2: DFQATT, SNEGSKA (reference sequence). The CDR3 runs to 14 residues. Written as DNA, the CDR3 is TGCAGTGTTCTCCGGGACACAGACTCCTACGAGCAGTACTTC. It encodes CSVLRDTDSYEQYF.

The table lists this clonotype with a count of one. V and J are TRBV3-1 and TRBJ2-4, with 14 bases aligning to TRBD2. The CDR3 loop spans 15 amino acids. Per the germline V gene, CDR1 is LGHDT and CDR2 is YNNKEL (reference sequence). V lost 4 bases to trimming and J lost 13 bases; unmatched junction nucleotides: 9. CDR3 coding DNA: TGTGCCAGCAGCCGAGGACTAGCGGGGGGTGGAGAGCAGTACTTC. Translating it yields CASSRGLAGGGEQYF.

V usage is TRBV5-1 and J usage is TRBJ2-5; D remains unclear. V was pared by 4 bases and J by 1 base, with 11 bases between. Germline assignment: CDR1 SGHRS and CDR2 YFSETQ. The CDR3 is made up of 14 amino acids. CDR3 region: CASSTGRTQETQYF. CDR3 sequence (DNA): TGCGCCAGCAGCACTGGGCGGACCCAAGAGACCCAGTACTTC.

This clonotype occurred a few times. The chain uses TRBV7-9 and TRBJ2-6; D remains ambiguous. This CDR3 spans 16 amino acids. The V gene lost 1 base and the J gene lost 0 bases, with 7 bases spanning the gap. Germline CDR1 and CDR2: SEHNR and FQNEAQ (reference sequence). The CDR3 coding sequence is TGTGCCAGCAGCTTAGGGGCCACCTCTGGGGCCAACGTCCTGACTTTC. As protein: CASSLGATSGANVLTF.

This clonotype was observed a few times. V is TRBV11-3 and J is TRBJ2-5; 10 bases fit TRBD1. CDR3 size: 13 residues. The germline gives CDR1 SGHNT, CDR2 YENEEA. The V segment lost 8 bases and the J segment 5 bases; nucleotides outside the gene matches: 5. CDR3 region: CASSRQGAETQYF. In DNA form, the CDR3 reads TGTGCCAGCTCGAGACAGGGGGCCGAGACCCAGTACTTC. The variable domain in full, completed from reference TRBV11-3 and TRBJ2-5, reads EAGVVQSPRYKIIEKKQPVAFWCNPISGHNTLYWYLQNLGQGPELLIRYENEEAVDDSQLPKDRFSAERLKGVDSTLKIQPAELGDSAVYLCASSRQGAETQYFGPGTRLLVL.

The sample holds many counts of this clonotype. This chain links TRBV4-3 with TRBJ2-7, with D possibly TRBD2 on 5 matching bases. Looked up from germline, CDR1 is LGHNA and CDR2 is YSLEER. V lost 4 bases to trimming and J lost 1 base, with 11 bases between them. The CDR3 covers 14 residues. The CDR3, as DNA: TGCGCCAGCAGCCCGACGGGGAGTTCCTACGAGCAGTACTTC. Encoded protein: CASSPTGSSYEQYF.